A single sample gave rise to the 19 T cell receptor beta chains below, sequenced in a study of blood T cell repertoires in COVID-19. The protocol was immunoSEQ multiplex PCR, while the TCRdb copy is restricted to in-frame clones and leaves out a portion. Counted here are approximately 20,000 clones, around nine tenths occurring once; the ten biggest clones make up around 10%. Sequencing input: peripheral blood. The origin of the receptors is a human donor in a cohort sampled during active COVID-19.

The J gene is TRBJ2-7, the V gene TRBV27; no reliable D call. Trimming removed 2 bases at V and 2 bases at J, with 13 bases between. The CDR3 covers 15 residues. Germline V lookup: CDR1 MNHEY, CDR2 SMNVEV (reference sequence). CDR3 loop: CASSLSVGRTYEQYF. Written as DNA, the CDR3 is TGTGCCAGCAGTTTAAGTGTTGGCAGAACCTACGAGCAGTACTTC.

The rearrangement joins TRBV13 to TRBJ1-6; 8 bases match TRBD1. Trimming took 4 bases from V and 1 from J; bases not matched to a gene: 6. In germline, CDR1 is PRHDT, CDR2 FYEKMQ (reference sequence). The CDR3 is made up of 17 amino acids. The CDR3 protein is CASSSDRGTSYNSPLHF. CDR3 DNA sequence: TGTGCCAGCAGCTCTGACAGGGGAACATCCTATAATTCACCCCTCCACTTT.

This chain joins TRBV7-9 and TRBJ2-3; TRBD1 matches 7 bases. Per germline, CDR1 SEHNR and CDR2 FQNEAQ (reference sequence). CDR3 size: 19 residues. Unmatched junction bases numbered 16, after V lost 4 bases and J lost 0 bases. CDR3 bases: TGTGCCAGCAGCTCTGACTCCCGCGGACAGGTTACTAGCACAGATACGCAGTATTTT. Amino acid sequence: CASSSDSRGQVTSTDTQYF. Combining the CDR3 with reference TRBV7-9 and TRBJ2-3 gives the whole variable domain DTGVSQNPRHKITKRGQNVTFRCDPISEHNRLYWYRQTLGQGPEFLTYFQNEAQLEKSRLLSDRFSAERPKGSFSTLEIQRTEQGDSAMYLCASSSDSRGQVTSTDTQYFGPGTRLTVL.

The chain uses TRBV18 and TRBJ2-4; tentatively, D is TRBD1 (6 bases). CDR3 length: 15 residues. Deletions cut 3 bases from V and 6 bases from J, with 15 bases between. Germline CDR1 KGHSH, CDR2 LQKENI. The CDR3 is CASSPAGAQLNIQYF. In DNA form, the CDR3 reads TGTGCCAGCTCACCCGCAGGGGCCCAGTTAAACATTCAGTACTTC.

J is TRBJ1-2 and V is TRBV6-5, with TRBD1 matching 7 bases. The CDR3 runs 14 residues. V lost 2 bases to trimming and J lost 1 base; unmatched junction nucleotides: 1. Germline V gene data show CDR1 as MNHEY and CDR2 as SVGAGI. In nucleotides, the CDR3 is TGTGCCAGCAGTTACAGGGACAGTAACTATGGCTACACCTTC. This sequence encodes CASSYRDSNYGYTF.

The chain combines TRBV19 with TRBJ2-3, with TRBD2 identical over 9 bases. This CDR3 has 16 residues. Per germline, CDR1 LNHDA and CDR2 SQIVND (reference sequence). V shed 4 bases and J 1 base; nucleotides not matched to a gene: 6. CDR3 sequence reads: CASSTRAGGRTDTQYF. CDR3 nucleotides: TGTGCCAGTAGTACACGAGCGGGGGGCCGCACAGATACGCAGTATTTT.

The chain couples TRBV18 to TRBJ1-1, with D perhaps TRBD1 (5 bases). The ends were cut back, 4 bases at V and 4 bases at J, with 10 bases in the middle. The V gene's germline CDR1 is KGHSH and CDR2 LQKENI. This CDR3 has 13 residues. The CDR3 DNA sequence: TGTGCCAGCTCACTCGCAGGGATCACTGAAGCTTTCTTT. Its protein product is CASSLAGITEAFF.

The chain combines TRBV4-1 with TRBJ1-4, with a possible D match to TRBD1 (5 bases). Trimming cost V 7 bases and J 3 bases, with 15 bases left between them. The CDR3 length is 15 residues. From germline, CDR1 is MGHRA and CDR2 YSYEKL. CDR3 residues: CASNPGVSANEKLFF. DNA for the CDR3: TGCGCCAGCAATCCGGGGGTCTCTGCTAATGAAAAACTGTTTTTT.

The chain uses TRBV6-5 and TRBJ2-6; weak D call: TRBD1 (5 bases). The CDR3 runs to 15 residues. Trimming stripped 10 bases from V and 0 bases from J, with 13 bases between. Germline assignment: CDR1 MNHEY and CDR2 SVGAGI. The CDR3 bases are TGTGCCAACAGCAGGGATCGCTCTGGGGCCAACGTCCTGACTTTC. This gives the protein CANSRDRSGANVLTF.

This chain links TRBV19 with TRBJ2-5, with 7 bases fitting TRBD1. Trimming took 3 bases from V and 5 from J; bases not matched to a gene: 15. Germline CDR1 is LNHDA and CDR2 is SQIVND (reference sequence). The CDR3 has 17 amino acids. The DNA of the CDR3 is TGTGCCAGTAGTATCTGGGGAGACAGGGACCTTTCGGAGACCCAGTACTTC. Protein: CASSIWGDRDLSETQYF.

The chain uses TRBV7-3 and TRBJ1-2; maybe TRBD1 (5 bases). Germline V CDR1 and CDR2: SGHTA, FQGTGA. This CDR3 region has 13 residues. The V and J ends lost 5 bases and 6 bases respectively, with 13 bases between them. The CDR3, as DNA: TGTGCCAGCAGCCTAGGGGCGGCAGATGGCTACACCTTC. Translated: CASSLGAADGYTF.

The chain couples TRBV2 to TRBJ1-6, with D perhaps TRBD1 (5 bases). The CDR3 extends over 13 amino acids. With 6 bases removed from V and 9 bases from J, the gap between germline ends came to 12 bases. Germline CDR1 reads SNHLY; CDR2 reads FYNNEI. The CDR3 spells CASSPDSASPLHF. The CDR3 nucleotides read TGTGCCAGCAGCCCCGACAGTGCTTCACCCCTCCACTTT.

The rearrangement uses TRBV29-1 and TRBJ2-1; perhaps TRBD1 as D (6 bases). The length of the CDR3 is 12 residues. Germline lookup yields CDR1 SQVTM and CDR2 ANQGSEA. Trimming removed 8 bases from V and 10 bases from J, with 18 bases in between. The CDR3 protein is CSLGQGTGEQFF. The CDR3 region has the DNA TGCAGCCTCGGGCAGGGGACGGGGGAGCAGTTCTTC.

This clone has a single count. V is TRBV11-1 and J is TRBJ2-1; 13 bases line up with TRBD2. The germline gives CDR1 SGHAT, CDR2 FQDESV (reference sequence). The junction had 3 bases not matched to a gene; V was cut back by 2 bases and J by 8 bases. This CDR3 spans 15 amino acids. The CDR3 DNA reads as TGTGCCAGCAGCTTAAGAACTAGCGGGGGGGATGAGCAGTTCTTC. This codes for CASSLRTSGGDEQFF.

The chain uses TRBV23-1 and TRBJ2-5, with 7 positions matching TRBD1. TRBV23-1 is an ORF for which the function is uncertain. CDR3 length equals 15 residues. V trimming: 3 bases; J trimming: 5 bases; junction bases outside the gene matches: 9. The CDR3 DNA is TGCGCCAGCAGTCACCGGATCAGGGGGTACGAGACCCAGTACTTC. Translation: CASSHRIRGYETQYF.

This clone was detected only once. The rearrangement joins TRBV11-2 to TRBJ1-1; TRBD1 agrees at 7 bases. The CDR3 has 13 amino acids. The germline V gene encodes CDR1 SGHAT and CDR2 FQNNGV. V dropped 0 bases and J dropped 5; count of bases not matched to a gene: 0. CDR3 region: CASSLDRGTEAFF. As DNA, the CDR3 is TGTGCCAGCAGCTTAGACAGGGGGACTGAAGCTTTCTTT.

J is TRBJ2-4 and V is TRBV9; D remains ambiguous. The CDR3 has 18 amino acids. Trimming stripped 3 bases from V and 4 bases from J, with 23 bases between. CDR1 SGDLS and CDR2 YYNGEE come from the germline V gene. The CDR3 region is CASSDPDGETRRKNIQYF. CDR3 in DNA: TGTGCCAGCAGCGACCCTGACGGAGAGACCCGCCGAAAAAACATTCAGTACTTC. The complete variable domain, with remaining parts taken from reference TRBV9 and TRBJ2-4, reads DSGVTQTPKHLITATGQRVTLRCSPRSGDLSVYWYQQSLDQGLQFLIQYYNGEERAKGNILERFSAQQFPDLHSELNLSSLELGDSALYFCASSDPDGETRRKNIQYFGAGTRLSVL.

The chain uses TRBV5-1 and TRBJ1-1; possible D gene TRBD1, 5 bases. The V end lost 4 bases, the J end lost 2 bases, and 15 bases lay between the germline ends. Germline loops: CDR1 SGHRS, CDR2 YFSETQ. The CDR3 covers 15 residues. CDR3 coding DNA: TGCGCCAGCAGCAATAAAGGGACTGCAAACACTGAAGCTTTCTTT. Translating gives CASSNKGTANTEAFF.

The J gene is TRBJ2-1, the V gene TRBV27, with D maybe TRBD1 (6 bases). Germline V gives CDR1 MNHEY, CDR2 SMNVEV (reference sequence). This CDR3 spans 15 amino acids. V lost 4 bases to trimming and J lost 4 bases, with 14 bases between them. The CDR3 nucleotides read TGTGCCAGCAGTTCAACAGGGTACTATTACAATGAGCAGTTCTTC. Protein sequence: CASSSTGYYYNEQFF.